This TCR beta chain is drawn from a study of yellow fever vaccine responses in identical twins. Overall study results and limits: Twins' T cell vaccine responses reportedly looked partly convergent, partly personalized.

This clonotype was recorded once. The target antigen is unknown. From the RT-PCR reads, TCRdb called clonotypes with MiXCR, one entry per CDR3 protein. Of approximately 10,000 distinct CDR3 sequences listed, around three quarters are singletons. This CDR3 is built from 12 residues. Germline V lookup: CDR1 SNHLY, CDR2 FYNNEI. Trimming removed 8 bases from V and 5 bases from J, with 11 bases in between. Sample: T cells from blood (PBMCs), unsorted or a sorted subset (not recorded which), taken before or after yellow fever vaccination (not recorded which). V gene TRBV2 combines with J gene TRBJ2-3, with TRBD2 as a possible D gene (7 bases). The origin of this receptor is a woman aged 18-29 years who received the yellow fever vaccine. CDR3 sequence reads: CASGGGEDTQYF. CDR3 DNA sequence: TGTGCCAGCGGCGGGGGCGAAGATACGCAGTATTTT.